This T cell receptor beta chain is from a study of CD8 T cells in ankylosing spondylitis. Study-wide results and limits: Characteristic of ankylosing spondylitis blood, it appeared, was a TCR beta motif comprising about 8 highly homologous variants. Peripheral blood held disease-linked clones only at relatively low frequency, and these were CD8+. Disease-linked clones reportedly showed significant enrichment in matched ankylosing spondylitis synovial fluid.

Each CDR3 protein gets one entry after TCRdb re-called the 5' RACE reads with MiXCR. There are under 200,000 distinct CDR3 sequences in the sample; about 9.9% occur only once, and just under 30% lies in the top ten. V lost 6 bases to trimming and J lost 0 bases, with 10 bases between them. Germline assignment: CDR1 DFQATT and CDR2 SNEGSKA (reference sequence). This CDR3 contains 13 residues. This clonotype was seen ten or more times. Its target is not known. The chain has TRBV20-1 and TRBJ2-3; maybe TRBD2 (5 bases). The sequencing sample was made of blood, either unsorted or a sorted T cell fraction (not recorded which). This clonotype originated in a male donor with ankylosing spondylitis or in good health (not recorded which). The CDR3 region has the DNA TGCAGTGCCCCACGGGAAAGCACAGATACGCAGTATTTT. This sequence encodes CSAPRESTDTQYF.